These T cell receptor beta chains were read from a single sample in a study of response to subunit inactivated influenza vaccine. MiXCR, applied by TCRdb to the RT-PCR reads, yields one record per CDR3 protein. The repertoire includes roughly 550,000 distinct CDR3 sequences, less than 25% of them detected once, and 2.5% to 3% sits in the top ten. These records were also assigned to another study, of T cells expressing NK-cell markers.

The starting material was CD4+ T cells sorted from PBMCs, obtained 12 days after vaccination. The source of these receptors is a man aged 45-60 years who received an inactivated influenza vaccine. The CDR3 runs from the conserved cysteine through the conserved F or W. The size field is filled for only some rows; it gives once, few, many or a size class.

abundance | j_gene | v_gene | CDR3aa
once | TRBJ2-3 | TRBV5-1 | CASTRSTGEVADTQYF
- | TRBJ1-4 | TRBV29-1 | CSVEISGKLFF
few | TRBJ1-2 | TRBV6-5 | CASSQGVGGYTF
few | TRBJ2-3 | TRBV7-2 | CASSLGQARGTDTQYF
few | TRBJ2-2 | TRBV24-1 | CATSDFASAGELFF
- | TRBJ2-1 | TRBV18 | CASSPPTSGSTNEQFF
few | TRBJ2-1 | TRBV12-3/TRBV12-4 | CASSPFNEQFF
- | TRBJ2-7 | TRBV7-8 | CASSPKGPYEQYF
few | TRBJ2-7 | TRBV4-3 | CASSPSGASSYEQYF
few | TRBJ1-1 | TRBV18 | CASSPADREAFF
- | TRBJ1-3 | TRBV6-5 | CASSYGTGAGNTIYF
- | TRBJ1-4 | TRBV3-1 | CASSSISKLFF
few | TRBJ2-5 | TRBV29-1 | CSVGGQDQETQYF
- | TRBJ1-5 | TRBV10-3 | CAMGPGDQPQHF
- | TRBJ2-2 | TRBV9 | CASSVEGRWRTQTGELFF
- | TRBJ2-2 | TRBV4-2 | CATRGSGHTGELFF
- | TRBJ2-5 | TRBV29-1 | CSARRTRAQETQYF
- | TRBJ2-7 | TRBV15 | CATSRQGGSYEQYF
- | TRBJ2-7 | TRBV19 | CASSYREYYEQYF
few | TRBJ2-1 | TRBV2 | CASSFGLAGGLDYNEQFF